The present T cell receptor beta chain was sequenced within a study of post-analysis software for immune sequencing data. Study as a whole: Disease trajectories encompassed relapsing-remitting, secondary progressive and progressive-relapsing multiple sclerosis. Broader study findings: Samples from a shared batch, those prepared together, strongly co-clustered by F measure. In patients, four to six TRBV segments were more frequent than in controls, with TRBV5-6, TRBV5-1 and TRBV20-1 among them.

V lost 7 bases to trimming and J lost 7 bases, with 11 bases between them. Per the germline V gene, CDR1 is SEHNR and CDR2 is FQNEAQ (reference sequence). The CDR3 has 11 residues. Regarding this clonotype: What it binds is unknown.

Tagging with unique molecular identifiers was a feature of the TCR beta cDNA libraries. TCRdb processed the PCR reads anew with MiXCR; each CDR3 protein has one entry. In the table there are fewer than 850,000 distinct CDR3 sequences, roughly 27% of which are singletons. Sequencing was carried out using blood. This rearrangement joins TRBV7-9 to TRBJ2-7; possibly TRBD2 for D (5 bases). The sequence derives from a girl between 10 and 17 years old with multiple sclerosis. Here the CDR3 reads CASTSGEEQYF. The CDR3 DNA reads as TGTGCCAGCACCTCTGGGGAGGAGCAGTACTTC.